This T cell receptor (beta chain) was identified in a study of T cell repertoires in cytomegalovirus infection. TCRdb ran MiXCR on the reads and lists one entry per CDR3 protein. Among just under 500,000 distinct CDR3 sequences listed, around a third were seen once. This clonotype was detected a few times. Its antigen is undetermined. The CDR3 is made up of 14 amino acids. V was pared by 5 bases and J by 2 bases, with 6 bases of the junction left unmatched. Germline CDR1 and CDR2: MNHEY and SVGEGT. This sequence was found in a human donor in good health (CMV status not recorded). Some clones in this sample may be carry-over from other donors' samples. The source was cultured PBMCs, collected from culture after CMV antigen stimulation. The chain recombines TRBV6-2 or TRBV6-3 with TRBJ2-7; 7 bases map to TRBD1. CDR3 amino acids: CASSTGQTPYEQYV. CDR3 sequence (DNA): TGTGCCAGCAGTACGGGACAGACCCCCTACGAGCAGTACGTC.